The 30 T cell receptor beta chains below were found in one sample sequenced in a study of blood T cell repertoires in COVID-19. The method was immunoSEQ multiplex PCR; TCRdb's version includes in-frame clones alone and lacks a portion of them. The sample has more than 200,000 clones; 75% to 85% are singletons. Material for sequencing was PBMCs or T cells enriched from blood (not recorded which). These receptors were taken from a man aged 25-45 years with acute COVID-19.

The chain recombines TRBV9 with TRBJ2-7; 13 positions agree with TRBD2. Germline V CDR1 and CDR2: SGDLS, YYNGEE. J gave up 0 bases and V 0 bases, and 15 bases lay outside the gene matches. CDR3 length: 21 amino acids. The CDR3 DNA sequence: TGTGCCAGCAGCGTAGCTGTAGAAGGACTAGCGGGGGATCCGAGCTCCTACGAGCAGTACTTC. It is translated as CASSVAVEGLAGDPSSYEQYF.

The chain carries TRBV5-1 and TRBJ1-3, with D uncertain. Germline CDR1 is SGHRS and CDR2 is YFSETQ. V was clipped by 2 bases and J by 2 bases, with 11 bases between them. The CDR3 loop spans 15 amino acids. The DNA of the CDR3 is TGCGCCAGCAGCTTAGAGAGGAGTACTGGAAACACCATATATTTT. Its protein product is CASSLERSTGNTIYF.

This clone came up a few times. This chain links TRBV19 with TRBJ1-6; tentative D call: TRBD1 (5 bases). V was cut by 8 bases and J by 3 bases, with 11 bases left in between. Germline CDR1 and CDR2: LNHDA and SQIVND (reference sequence). The CDR3 has 14 residues. CDR3 sequence reads: CASRQGRYNSPLHF. CDR3 in DNA: TGTGCCAGTCGGCAGGGCCGCTATAATTCACCCCTCCACTTT.

The chain carries TRBV6-5 and TRBJ1-6; no clear D gene. Trimming shortened V by 5 bases and J by 7 bases, and 12 bases separated the two germline ends. The CDR3 contains 14 residues. Per germline, CDR1 MNHEY and CDR2 SVGAGI. Written as DNA, the CDR3 is TGTGCCAGCAGTCGAACCAGGAACAATTCACCCCTCCACTTT. Protein: CASSRTRNNSPLHF.

J is TRBJ2-1 and V is TRBV18; the D is unclear. Per the germline V gene, CDR1 is KGHSH and CDR2 is LQKENI. V lost 3 bases and J lost 7, with 10 bases in between. The CDR3 runs to 13 residues. The DNA of the CDR3 is TGTGCCAGCTCACCCCCAAGACTGAATGAGCAGTTCTTC. This codes for CASSPPRLNEQFF.

This clone was seen a few times. The J gene is TRBJ1-4, the V gene TRBV27; D remains unclear. V gave up 6 bases and J gave up 7 bases, with 12 bases separating them. CDR3 length equals 13 residues. Germline V gene lookup returns CDR1 MNHEY and CDR2 SMNVEV (reference sequence). The CDR3 loop reads CASSRGEGEKLFF. CDR3 nucleotides: TGTGCCAGCAGCCGCGGGGAGGGTGAAAAACTGTTTTTT.

The DNA of the CDR3 is TGTGCCAGCAGTCCGACTGTACAAGAGACCCAGTACTTC. Translated, it gives CASSPTVQETQYF. The J gene is TRBJ2-5, the V gene TRBV12-3 or TRBV12-4; no reliable D call. V gave up 5 bases and J gave up 2 bases, with 9 bases separating them. This CDR3 is 13 amino acids long.

The chain joins TRBV5-5 to TRBJ2-5; 7 nucleotides align to TRBD2. The germline V gene has CDR1 SGHKS and CDR2 YYEKEE (reference sequence). This CDR3 region has 15 residues. The J segment lost 5 bases and the V segment lost 1 base, leaving 8 bases of the junction unmatched. The CDR3 reads CASSLRAGGTETQYF. CDR3 bases: TGTGCCAGCAGCTTGAGGGCCGGGGGGACGGAGACCCAGTACTTC. Full variable domain (outside the CDR3, taken from reference TRBV5-5 and TRBJ2-5): DAGVTQSPTHLIKTRGQQVTLRCSPISGHKSVSWYQQVLGQGPQFIFQYYEKEERGRGNFPDRFSARQFPNYSSELNVNALLLGDSALYLCASSLRAGGTETQYFGPGTRLLVL.

This clone was recorded once. The chain employs TRBV6-1 and TRBJ1-3, with a weak D call TRBD1 (6 bases). CDR1 and CDR2 (germline): MNHNS, SASEGT. Trimming cost V 4 bases and J 2 bases, with 18 bases left between them. CDR3 length: 17 amino acids. CDR3: CASSAPGGRNAGNTIYF. DNA for the CDR3: TGTGCCAGCAGTGCCCCTGGGGGCAGAAACGCTGGAAACACCATATATTTT.

The sample holds one count of this clone. CDR3 sequence (DNA): TGTGCCAGCAGTGGCAGCGGGGGGACCGGGACCCAGTACTTC. As protein: CASSGSGGTGTQYF. The chain uses TRBV14 and TRBJ2-5, with 9 bases fitting TRBD2. The CDR3 runs to 14 residues. CDR1 and CDR2 (germline): SGHDN, FVKESK. With V trimmed by 6 bases and J by 7 bases, 9 bases remained unmatched.

The CDR3, as DNA: TGTGCCAGCAGCACGACGACAGGGGTGGTAGAAGAAAAACTGTTTTTT. It codes for CASSTTTGVVEEKLFF. The V call is TRBV5-6, the J call TRBJ1-4, with 8 bases matching TRBD1. With V trimmed by 4 bases and J by 8 bases, 13 bases remained unmatched. The germline CDR1 and CDR2 sequences are SGHDT and YYEEEE. The CDR3 has 16 residues.

The chain links TRBV19 to TRBJ1-5; D gene unclear. CDR1 and CDR2 from the germline V gene are LNHDA and SQIVND (reference sequence). The ends were cut back, 4 bases at V and 0 bases at J, with 13 bases in the middle. The CDR3 spans 16 residues. The chain's CDR3 is CASSSSRITSNQPQHF. The CDR3 DNA reads as TGTGCCAGTAGTAGTTCCAGGATTACTAGCAATCAGCCCCAGCATTTT.

This clone was seen a few times. The gene calls are TRBV5-4 and TRBJ1-1; D remains ambiguous. The germline gives CDR1 SGHNT, CDR2 YYREEE (reference sequence). V was pared by 0 bases and J by 1 base, with 10 bases between. The CDR3 is made up of 15 amino acids. The CDR3 is CASSLAGVGNTEAFF. For the CDR3, the DNA is TGTGCCAGCAGCTTGGCGGGAGTGGGGAACACTGAAGCTTTCTTT.

The chain links TRBV30 to TRBJ1-1; no clear D gene. The CDR3 has 13 residues. Germline V lookup: CDR1 GTSNPN, CDR2 SVGIG (reference sequence). Trimming pared 2 bases from V and 4 bases from J, leaving 11 bases between. CDR3 in DNA: TGTGCCTGGAGTTGGGAGGGAAGCACTGAAGCTTTCTTT. Translating it yields CAWSWEGSTEAFF.

J is TRBJ2-5 and V is TRBV6-5; D is unresolved. The CDR3 totals 12 residues. Trimming removed 6 bases from V and 3 bases from J, with 8 bases in between. Germline CDR1 is MNHEY and CDR2 is SVGAGI. The CDR3 DNA sequence: TGTGCCAGCAGCTTTTCTAAAGAGACCCAGTACTTC. It yields the protein CASSFSKETQYF.

The chain uses TRBV27 and TRBJ1-2, with D tentatively TRBD1 (6 bases). Germline-derived CDR1 and CDR2 are MNHEY and SMNVEV (reference sequence). V lost 6 bases and J 13 bases, leaving 18 bases between the germline ends. The CDR3 is 12 residues long. CDR3 in DNA: TGTGCCAGCAGAGGGGGGCGGGAGGCCGCCACCTTC. The encoded protein is CASRGGREAATF.

A few counts support this clone. The chain uses TRBV6-1 and TRBJ1-5, with 7 bases identical to TRBD1. The CDR3 has 14 residues. Trimming cost V 1 base and J 7 bases; bases outside gene matches: 4. Germline V gene sequence: CDR1 MNHNS, CDR2 SASEGT. Here the CDR3 DNA reads TGTGCCAGCAGTGAAGTGACAGGGAGGCAGCCCCAGCATTTT. Encoded protein: CASSEVTGRQPQHF.

J is TRBJ2-2 and V is TRBV11-2, with D perhaps TRBD1 (6 bases). Germline V gene lookup returns CDR1 SGHAT and CDR2 FQNNGV. V lost 5 bases and J lost 1, with 11 bases in between. This CDR3 region has 15 residues. CDR3 protein: CASSPGTLNTGELFF. In nucleotides, the CDR3 is TGTGCCAGCAGCCCCGGGACACTGAACACCGGGGAGCTGTTTTTT.

V usage is TRBV9 and J usage is TRBJ1-1; D is unresolved. Deletions cut 0 bases from V and 4 bases from J, with 13 bases between. The CDR3 has 15 amino acids. CDR1 is SGDLS, CDR2 YYNGEE, per germline. In DNA form, the CDR3 reads TGTGCCAGCAGCGTAGATCCGGGTCCCCTCACTGAAGCTTTCTTT. Its translation: CASSVDPGPLTEAFF.

This chain links TRBV12-3 or TRBV12-4 with TRBJ2-7; D is perhaps TRBD2 (6 bases). V shed 6 bases and J shed 2 bases, with 11 bases lying between them. The CDR3 loop spans 13 amino acids. CDR3 protein: CASSIGGTYEQYF. The DNA for the CDR3 is TGTGCCAGCAGCATCGGGGGAACCTACGAGCAGTACTTC.

V and J are TRBV5-6 and TRBJ1-4, with 7 bases aligning to TRBD1. Germline CDR1 is SGHDT and CDR2 is YYEEEE. The CDR3 totals 13 residues. After removal of 3 bases from V and 6 bases from J, the junction contained 2 bases not matched to a gene. The CDR3 sequence: CASSWGTDEKLFF. In DNA, the CDR3 is TGTGCCAGCAGCTGGGGGACAGATGAAAAACTGTTTTTT.

CDR3 loop: CASSPRGATEAFF. The CDR3 nucleotides are TGTGCCAGCAGCCCCCGGGGGGCCACTGAAGCTTTCTTT. The V and J genes are TRBV9 and TRBJ1-1; TRBD1 is a possible D gene (6 bases). The CDR3 runs to 13 residues. V dropped 4 bases and J dropped 4 bases, with 11 bases sitting between them. CDR1 SGDLS and CDR2 YYNGEE come from the germline V gene.

J is TRBJ1-2 and V is TRBV5-1; 10 nucleotides match TRBD1. J lost 2 bases, V lost 0 bases, and 1 base had no gene match. The germline CDR1 and CDR2 sequences are SGHRS and YFSETQ. There are 15 residues in the CDR3. CDR3 DNA: TGCGCCAGCAGCTTGGAGGGACAGGGGAACTATGGCTACACCTTC. This translates into CASSLEGQGNYGYTF.

The gene calls are TRBV27 and TRBJ1-5; tentative D call: TRBD1 (6 bases). The CDR3 runs 15 residues. Per germline, CDR1 MNHEY and CDR2 SMNVEV (reference sequence). V lost 7 bases, J lost 4 bases, and 17 bases lay in between. For the CDR3, the DNA is TGTGCCAGCAAACGAGGGCAGGGGCGGAATCAGCCCCAGCATTTT. Translating it yields CASKRGQGRNQPQHF.

V gene TRBV5-1 combines with J gene TRBJ2-7, with 14 positions matching TRBD2. The germline gives CDR1 SGHRS, CDR2 YFSETQ. The CDR3 length is 17 residues. The V and J ends lost 2 bases and 6 bases, in that order; junction bases with no gene match: 10. The CDR3 bases are TGCGCCAGCAGCTTCGGGACTAGCGGGGGACATGCCCCCGAGCAGTACTTC. Encoded protein: CASSFGTSGGHAPEQYF.

The V gene is TRBV4-2, the J gene TRBJ2-3; 12 bases map to TRBD2. The germline gives CDR1 LGHNA, CDR2 YNFKEQ. The CDR3 is 19 amino acids. V was pared by 0 bases and J by 0 bases, with 7 bases of the junction left unmatched. The CDR3 reads CASSQEPRTSGVSTDTQYF. CDR3 bases: TGTGCCAGCAGCCAAGAACCCCGGACTAGCGGGGTAAGCACAGATACGCAGTATTTT.

This clone was counted once. V gene TRBV19 combines with J gene TRBJ2-7; 9 positions agree with TRBD1. V trimming: 5 bases; J trimming: 2 bases; junction bases outside the gene matches: 4. CDR1 is LNHDA and CDR2 is SQIVND in the germline V gene (reference sequence). CDR3 size: 14 residues. The CDR3 loop is CASSAGTGPYEQYF. The CDR3 nucleotides read TGTGCCAGTAGTGCCGGGACAGGGCCCTACGAGCAGTACTTC. The entire variable domain, with the rest obtained from reference TRBV19 and TRBJ2-7, is as follows: DGGITQSPKYLFRKEGQNVTLSCEQNLNHDAMYWYRQDPGQGLRLIYYSQIVNDFQKGDIAEGYSVSREKKESFPLTVTSAQKNPTAFYLCASSAGTGPYEQYFGPGTRLTVT.

The chain recombines TRBV19 with TRBJ1-5; the match to TRBD1 covers 7 bases. The V and J ends lost 7 bases and 5 bases, in that order; junction bases with no gene match: 5. Looked up from germline, CDR1 is LNHDA and CDR2 is SQIVND (reference sequence). The CDR3 spans 13 residues. CDR3 sequence (DNA): TGTGCCAGTAATAAGCAGGGGGATCAGCCCCAGCATTTT. Encoded protein: CASNKQGDQPQHF.

Remarks on this clone: Distinct nucleotide sequences in the sample also encode this CDR3. The chain couples TRBV10-3 to TRBJ1-2; 9 nucleotides agree with TRBD1. Trimming cost V 8 bases and J 2 bases; bases outside gene matches: 3. The germline CDR1 and CDR2 sequences are ENHRY and SYGVKD. The CDR3 consists of 13 residues. The CDR3 loop reads CAISGTGNYGYTF. Written as DNA, the CDR3 is TGTGCCATCTCGGGGACAGGGAACTATGGCTACACCTTC.

CDR3 sequence reads: CASIPRSGTGVMNTEAFF. DNA of the CDR3: TGTGCCAGCATTCCTCGATCGGGAACAGGGGTTATGAACACTGAAGCTTTCTTT. The J gene is TRBJ1-1, the V gene TRBV27, with 7 bases matching TRBD1. CDR3 length: 18 amino acids. Germline-derived CDR1 and CDR2 are MNHEY and SMNVEV (reference sequence). Unmatched junction bases numbered 17, after V lost 7 bases and J lost 0 bases.